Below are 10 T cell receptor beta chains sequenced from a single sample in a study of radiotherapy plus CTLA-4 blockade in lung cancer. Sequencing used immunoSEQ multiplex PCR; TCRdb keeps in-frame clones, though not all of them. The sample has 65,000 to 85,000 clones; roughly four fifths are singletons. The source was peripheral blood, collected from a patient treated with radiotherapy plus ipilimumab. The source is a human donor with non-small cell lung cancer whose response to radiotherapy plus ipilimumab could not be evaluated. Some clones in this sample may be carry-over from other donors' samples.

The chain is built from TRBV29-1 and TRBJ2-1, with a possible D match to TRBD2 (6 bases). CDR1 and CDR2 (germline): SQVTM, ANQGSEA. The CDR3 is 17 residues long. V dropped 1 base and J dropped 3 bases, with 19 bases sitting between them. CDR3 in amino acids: CSVEGDWGVLVYNEQFF. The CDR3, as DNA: TGCAGCGTTGAAGGGGACTGGGGGGTCCTGGTCTACAATGAGCAGTTCTTC.

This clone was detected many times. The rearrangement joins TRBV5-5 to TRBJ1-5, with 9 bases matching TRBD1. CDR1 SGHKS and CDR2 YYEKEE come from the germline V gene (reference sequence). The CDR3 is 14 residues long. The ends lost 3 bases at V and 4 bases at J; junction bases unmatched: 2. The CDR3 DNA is TGTGCCAGCAGCTGGGGACAGGGAAATCAGCCCCAGCATTTT. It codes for CASSWGQGNQPQHF.

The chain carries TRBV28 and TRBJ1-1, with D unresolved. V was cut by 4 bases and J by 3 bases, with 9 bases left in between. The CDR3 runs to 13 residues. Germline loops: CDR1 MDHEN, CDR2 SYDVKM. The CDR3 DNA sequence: TGTGCCAGCAGTTGGCGGAAGTACACTGAAGCTTTCTTT. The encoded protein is CASSWRKYTEAFF. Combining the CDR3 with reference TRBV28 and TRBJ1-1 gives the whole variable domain DVKVTQSSRYLVKRTGEKVFLECVQDMDHENMFWYRQDPGLGLRLIYFSYDVKMKEKGDIPEGYSVSREKKERFSLILESASTNQTSMYLCASSWRKYTEAFFGQGTRLTVV.

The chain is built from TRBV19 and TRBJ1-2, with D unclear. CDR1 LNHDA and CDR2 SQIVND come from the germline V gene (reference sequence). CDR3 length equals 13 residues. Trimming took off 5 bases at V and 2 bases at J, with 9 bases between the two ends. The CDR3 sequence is CASSYSTNYGYTF. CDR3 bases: TGTGCCAGTAGTTATTCCACAAACTATGGCTACACCTTC.

CDR3 amino acids: CAWSVSSLKETQYF. The CDR3, as DNA: TGTGCCTGGAGTGTTTCTAGCCTGAAAGAGACCCAGTACTTC. The gene calls are TRBV30 and TRBJ2-5; possibly TRBD2 for D (5 bases). This CDR3 is 14 amino acids long. V gave up 0 bases and J gave up 3 bases, with 11 bases separating them. Germline loops: CDR1 GTSNPN, CDR2 SVGIG (reference sequence). The complete variable domain, with remaining parts taken from reference TRBV30 and TRBJ2-5, reads SQTIHQWPATLVQPVGSPLSLECTVEGTSNPNLYWYRQAAGRGLQLLFYSVGIGQISSEVPQNLSASRPQDRQFILSSKKLLLSDSGFYLCAWSVSSLKETQYFGPGTRLLVL.

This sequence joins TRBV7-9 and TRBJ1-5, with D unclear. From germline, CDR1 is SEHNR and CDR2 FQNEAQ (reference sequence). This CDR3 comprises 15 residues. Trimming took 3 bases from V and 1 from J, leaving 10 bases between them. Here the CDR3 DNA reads TGTGCCAGCAGCTTGGGCGGGCGGAGCAATCAGCCCCAGCATTTT. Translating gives CASSLGGRSNQPQHF. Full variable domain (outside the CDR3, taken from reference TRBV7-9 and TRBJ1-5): DTGVSQNPRHKITKRGQNVTFRCDPISEHNRLYWYRQTLGQGPEFLTYFQNEAQLEKSRLLSDRFSAERPKGSFSTLEIQRTEQGDSAMYLCASSLGGRSNQPQHFGDGTRLSIL.

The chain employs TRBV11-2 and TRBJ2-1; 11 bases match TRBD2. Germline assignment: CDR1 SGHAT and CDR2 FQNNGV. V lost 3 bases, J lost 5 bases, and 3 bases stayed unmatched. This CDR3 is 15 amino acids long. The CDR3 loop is CASSFTSGGNNEQFF. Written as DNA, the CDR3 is TGTGCCAGCAGCTTTACTAGCGGGGGAAACAATGAGCAGTTCTTC.

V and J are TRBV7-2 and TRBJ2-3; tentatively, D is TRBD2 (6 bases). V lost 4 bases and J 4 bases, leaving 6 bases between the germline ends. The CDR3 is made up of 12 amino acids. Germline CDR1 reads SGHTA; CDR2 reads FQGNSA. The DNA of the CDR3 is TGTGCCAGCAGCTGGGGGGCAGATACGCAGTATTTT. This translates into CASSWGADTQYF.

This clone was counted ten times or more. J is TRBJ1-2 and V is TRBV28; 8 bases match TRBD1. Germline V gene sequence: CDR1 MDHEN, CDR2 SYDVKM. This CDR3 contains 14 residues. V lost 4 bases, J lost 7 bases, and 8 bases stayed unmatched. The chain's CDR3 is CASSSWTGRGGYTF. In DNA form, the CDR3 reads TGTGCCAGCAGTTCCTGGACAGGGCGGGGTGGCTACACCTTC.

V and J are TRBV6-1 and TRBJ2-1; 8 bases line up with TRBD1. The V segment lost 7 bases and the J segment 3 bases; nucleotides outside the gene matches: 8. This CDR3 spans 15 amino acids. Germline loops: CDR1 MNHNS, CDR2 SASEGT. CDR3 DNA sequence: TGTGCCAGCACCCCCGGGACAGGAAGCTACAATGAGCAGTTCTTC. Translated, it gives CASTPGTGSYNEQFF.